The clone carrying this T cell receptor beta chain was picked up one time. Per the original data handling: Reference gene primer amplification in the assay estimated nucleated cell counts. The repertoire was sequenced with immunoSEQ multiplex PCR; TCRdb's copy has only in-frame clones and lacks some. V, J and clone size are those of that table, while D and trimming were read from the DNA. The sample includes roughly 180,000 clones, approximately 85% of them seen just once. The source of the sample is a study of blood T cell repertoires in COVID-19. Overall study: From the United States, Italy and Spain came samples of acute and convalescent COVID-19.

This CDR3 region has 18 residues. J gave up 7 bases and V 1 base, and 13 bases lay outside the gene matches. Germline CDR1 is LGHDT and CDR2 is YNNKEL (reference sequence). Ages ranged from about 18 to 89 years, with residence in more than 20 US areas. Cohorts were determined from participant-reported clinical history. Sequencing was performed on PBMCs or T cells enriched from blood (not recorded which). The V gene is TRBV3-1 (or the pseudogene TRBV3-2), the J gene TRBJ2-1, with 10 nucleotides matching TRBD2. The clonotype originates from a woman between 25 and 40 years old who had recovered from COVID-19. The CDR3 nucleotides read TGTGCCAGCAGCCAAGGGCTAGCGGGAGTAGGTCTGAGGAATGAGCAGTTCTTC. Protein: CASSQGLAGVGLRNEQFF.